The T cell receptor (beta chain) described here comes from a study of shared clonotypes between healthy human individuals. V was cut by 5 bases and J by 0 bases, with 14 bases left in between. Germline CDR1 and CDR2: SGHTA and FQGTGA. This CDR3 is 16 amino acids long. All donors were healthy HIV-negative adults lacking recent acute infections or vaccinations. Comments on this clone: Its antigen is as yet unknown.

Produced via immunoSEQ multiplex PCR; TCRdb's table is partial and in-frame only. The sample records hundreds of thousands of clones, roughly four fifths being singletons. Study results and limitations: Among donors, the sharing of clonotypes was expected to be influenced by sequencing depth. Blood alone was sampled, and tissue repertoires likely differ.

The sample comprised PBMCs. The source of this sequence is a woman aged 40-49 years in good health. Some clones in this sample may be carry-over from other donors' samples. J is TRBJ2-1 and V is TRBV7-3; weak D call: TRBD2 (6 bases). The CDR3 spells CASSPRAGTSYNEQFF. As DNA, the CDR3 is TGTGCCAGCAGCCCCCGAGCGGGCACCTCCTACAATGAGCAGTTCTTC. Full variable domain (rest looked up from reference TRBV7-3 and TRBJ2-1): GAGVSQTPSNKVTEKGKYVELRCDPISGHTALYWYRQSLGQGPEFLIYFQGTGAADDSGLPNDRFFAVRPEGSVSTLKIQRTERGDSAVYLCASSPRAGTSYNEQFFGPGTRLTVL.